The sample holds many counts of the clone carrying this T cell receptor beta chain. Sequencing used immunoSEQ multiplex PCR; TCRdb keeps in-frame clones, though not all of them. The data contain around 130,000 clones, approximately 84% of them seen just once; the ten biggest clones take up less than 15%. This specimen comes from a study of blood T cell repertoires in COVID-19. Study overall: Collection of acute and convalescent COVID-19 samples took place in the United States, Italy and Spain. Sample material is recorded as cDNA or gDNA derived from T cells, B-cell-depleted T cells, or PBMCs.

Germline V gene lookup returns CDR1 MNHEY and CDR2 SMNVEV (reference sequence). With V trimmed by 5 bases and J by 4 bases, 7 bases remained unmatched. The CDR3 has 14 amino acids. The specimen was peripheral blood. This TCR was recovered from a woman aged 55-69 years with acute or convalescent COVID-19. V gene TRBV27 combines with J gene TRBJ2-7; 8 nucleotides match TRBD1. The CDR3 nucleotides read TGTGCCAGCAGTCCATATGGACAGGGTTACGAGCAGTACTTC. Translation: CASSPYGQGYEQYF.